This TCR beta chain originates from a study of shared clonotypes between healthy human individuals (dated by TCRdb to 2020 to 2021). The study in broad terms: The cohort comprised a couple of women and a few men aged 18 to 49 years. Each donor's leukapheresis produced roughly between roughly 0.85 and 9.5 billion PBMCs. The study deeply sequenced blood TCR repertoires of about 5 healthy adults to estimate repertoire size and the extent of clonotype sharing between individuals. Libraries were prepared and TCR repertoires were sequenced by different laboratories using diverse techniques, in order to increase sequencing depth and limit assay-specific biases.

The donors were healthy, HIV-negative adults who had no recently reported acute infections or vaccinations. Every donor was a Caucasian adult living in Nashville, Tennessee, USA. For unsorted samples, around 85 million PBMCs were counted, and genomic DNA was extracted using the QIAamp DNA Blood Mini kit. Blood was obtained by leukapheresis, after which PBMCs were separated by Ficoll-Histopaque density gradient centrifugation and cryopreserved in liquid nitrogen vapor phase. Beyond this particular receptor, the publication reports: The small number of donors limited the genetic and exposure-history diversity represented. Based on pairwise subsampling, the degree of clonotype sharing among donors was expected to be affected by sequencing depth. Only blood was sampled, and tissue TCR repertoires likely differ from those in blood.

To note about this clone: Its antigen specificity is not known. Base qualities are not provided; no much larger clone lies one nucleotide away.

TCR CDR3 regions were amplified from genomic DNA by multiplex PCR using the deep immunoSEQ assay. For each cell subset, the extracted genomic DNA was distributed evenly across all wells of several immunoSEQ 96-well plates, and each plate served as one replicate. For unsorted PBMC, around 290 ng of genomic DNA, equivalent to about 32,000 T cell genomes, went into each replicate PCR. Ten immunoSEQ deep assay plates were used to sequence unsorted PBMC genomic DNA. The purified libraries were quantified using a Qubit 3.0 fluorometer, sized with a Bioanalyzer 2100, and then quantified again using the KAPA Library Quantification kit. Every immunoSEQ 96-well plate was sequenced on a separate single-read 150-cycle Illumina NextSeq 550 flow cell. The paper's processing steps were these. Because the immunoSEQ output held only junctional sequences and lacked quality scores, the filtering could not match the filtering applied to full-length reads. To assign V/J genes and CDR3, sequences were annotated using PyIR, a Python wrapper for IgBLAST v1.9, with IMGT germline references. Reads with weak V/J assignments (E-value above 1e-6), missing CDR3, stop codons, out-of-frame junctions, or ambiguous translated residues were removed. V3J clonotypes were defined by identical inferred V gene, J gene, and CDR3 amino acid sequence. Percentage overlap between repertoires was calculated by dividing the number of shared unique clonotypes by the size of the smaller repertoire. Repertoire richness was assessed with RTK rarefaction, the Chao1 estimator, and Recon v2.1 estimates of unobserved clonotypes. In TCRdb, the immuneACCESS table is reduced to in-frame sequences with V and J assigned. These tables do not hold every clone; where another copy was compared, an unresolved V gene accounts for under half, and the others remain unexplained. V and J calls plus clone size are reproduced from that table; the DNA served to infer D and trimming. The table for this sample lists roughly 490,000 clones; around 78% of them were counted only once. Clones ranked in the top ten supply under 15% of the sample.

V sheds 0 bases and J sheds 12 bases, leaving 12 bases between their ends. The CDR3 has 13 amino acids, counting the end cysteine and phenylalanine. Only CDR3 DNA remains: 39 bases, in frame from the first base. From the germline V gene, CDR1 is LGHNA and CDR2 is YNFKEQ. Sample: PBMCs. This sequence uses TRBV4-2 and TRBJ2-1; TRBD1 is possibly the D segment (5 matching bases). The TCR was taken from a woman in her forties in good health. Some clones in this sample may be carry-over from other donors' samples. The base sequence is TGTGCCAGCAGCCAAGATTGGCAGGGCGGGCAGTTCTTC. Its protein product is CASSQDWQGGQFF.